Listed below are T cell receptor beta chains from one sample, sequenced in a study of blood T cell repertoires in COVID-19. The repertoire was sequenced with immunoSEQ multiplex PCR; TCRdb's copy has only in-frame clones and lacks some. This sample has approximately 85,000 clones; roughly 90% occur once, and the top ten carry approximately 4.3%. Material for sequencing was peripheral blood. These receptors all come from a woman aged 80 or over with active or convalescent COVID-19. Each CDR3 is given with its conserved first and last residue. A D gene is named only where the DNA matches it firmly. Not all rows give a size; the values are once, few, many and, for expanded clones, a class.

v_gene	j_gene	abundance	d_gene	CDR3nt	CDR3aa
TRBV19	TRBJ1-1	-	-	TGTGCCAGTACCCACAACGGGAACCCTGGGACTGAAGCTTTCTTT	CASTHNGNPGTEAFF
TRBV12-3/TRBV12-4	TRBJ1-2	-	-	TGTGCCAGCAGCCCAAGACTCTATGGCTACACCTTC	CASSPRLYGYTF
TRBV30	TRBJ2-1	-	TRBD2	TGTGCCTGCATCTCTAGCGGGAGAAGTTCTGAGCAGTTCTTC	CACISSGRSSEQFF
TRBV5-1	TRBJ2-7	-	-	TGCGCCAGCAGCTTGGACAGGGTGATCTACGAGCAGTACTTC	CASSLDRVIYEQYF
TRBV6-6	TRBJ2-5	-	-	TGTGCCAGCAGTTCACAGGGACGGGAGACCCAGTACTTC	CASSSQGRETQYF
TRBV7-8	TRBJ1-1	-	-	TGTGCCAGCAGACCCAGGGGTCTGAACACTGAAGCTTTCTTT	CASRPRGLNTEAFF
TRBV6-6	TRBJ1-4	once	-	TGTGCCAGCAGTTACAAGGGGAAGACTGAAAAACTGTTTTTT	CASSYKGKTEKLFF
TRBV11-2	TRBJ1-4	-	-	TGTGCCAGCAGCCCAGGGGTGGGTAATAATGAAAAACTGTTTTTT	CASSPGVGNNEKLFF
TRBV5-1	TRBJ2-1	-	TRBD2	TGCGCCAGCAGCCAAGCGACTAGCGGGAGGGCTCACAATGAGCAGTTCTTC	CASSQATSGRAHNEQFF
TRBV12-3/TRBV12-4	TRBJ1-3	-	-	TGTGCCAGCAGTTTAAAGGGAGACACCATATATTTT	CASSLKGDTIYF
TRBV4-3	TRBJ2-2	-	TRBD1	TGCGCCAGCAGCCGATATACAGGGGCCACCGGGGAGCTGTTTTTT	CASSRYTGATGELFF
TRBV2	TRBJ1-4	once	-	TGTGCCAGCAGTGAAGTAAGGGGGGGCGCAGGAAAACTGTTTTTT	CASSEVRGGAGKLFF
TRBV5-1	TRBJ1-2	few	-	TGCGCCAGCAGCTTGGCCGACAGAAAGTATGGCTACACCTTC	CASSLADRKYGYTF
TRBV7-2	TRBJ2-7	-	-	TGTGCCAGCAGCGTAGCGGCCCTCTCCTACGAGCAGTACTTC	CASSVAALSYEQYF
TRBV6-6	TRBJ2-2	-	TRBD2	TGTGCCAGCAGCCAGGGACTAGCGGGCCTGAGCGGGGAGCTGTTTTTT	CASSQGLAGLSGELFF
TRBV5-5	TRBJ1-2	-	TRBD1	TGTGCCAGCAGCGGAGGGACAGGAGACTATGGCTACACCTTC	CASSGGTGDYGYTF
TRBV5-5	TRBJ1-1	-	-	TGTGCCAGCAGCTTAAAGAGGAACACTGAAGCTTTCTTT	CASSLKRNTEAFF
TRBV18	TRBJ1-1	-	TRBD1	TGTGCCAGCTCCGAGACAGGGTCAAACACTGAAGCTTTCTTT	CASSETGSNTEAFF
TRBV9	TRBJ2-1	-	TRBD2	TGTGCCAGCAGCTTTCGGACTAGCGCAACGGAGCAGTTCTTC	CASSFRTSATEQFF
TRBV28	TRBJ1-4	-	-	TGTGCCAGCAGGAATACAGGGTTAACTAATGAAAAACTGTTTTTT	CASRNTGLTNEKLFF
TRBV19	TRBJ2-7	few	TRBD1	TGTGCCAGTAGTATCCGGGACAGGGACGACGAGCAGTACTTC	CASSIRDRDDEQYF
TRBV11-2	TRBJ2-7	-	-	TGTGCCAGCAGCTTAGGGCAGGGGCCCTACGAGCAGTACTTC	CASSLGQGPYEQYF
TRBV7-2	TRBJ2-7	-	TRBD1	TGTGCCAGCAGCTTATTCCAGGGGGCCGAAGAGCAGTACTTC	CASSLFQGAEEQYF
TRBV7-2	TRBJ2-7	few	TRBD1	TGTGCCAGCAGTTTGGACAGGGGTAAAGAGCAGTACTTC	CASSLDRGKEQYF
TRBV27	TRBJ2-2	once	TRBD2	TGTGCCAGCAGTTCGGGCGGGGGGGGGACCGGGGAGCTGTTTTTT	CASSSGGGGTGELFF
TRBV2	TRBJ2-1	-	TRBD2	TGTGCCAGCAGTGAAGTAGGGACTAGCGCCACCTACAATGAGCAGTTCTTC	CASSEVGTSATYNEQFF
TRBV19	TRBJ2-1	-	-	TGTGCCAGTAGTCGGGATAGCTCCTACAATGAGCAGTTCTTC	CASSRDSSYNEQFF
TRBV7-3	TRBJ2-1	-	-	TGTGCCAGCAGCCTCAAGCTTGGAGCCTACAATGAGCAGTTCTTC	CASSLKLGAYNEQFF
TRBV2	TRBJ1-3	-	TRBD1	TGTGCCAGCAGCCAAGGGGACAGGGGGCGGACGGTTGGAAACACCATATATTTT	CASSQGDRGRTVGNTIYF
TRBV10-1	TRBJ2-7	-	-	TGCGCCAGCAGTGAAAATCTCTACGAGCAGTACTTC	CASSENLYEQYF
TRBV7-3	TRBJ2-7	-	TRBD2	TGTGCCAGCAGCTTCTCAGGTGGGACTAGCGGTTACGAGCAGTACTTC	CASSFSGGTSGYEQYF
TRBV29-1	TRBJ2-3	-	-	TGCAGCGTTTTAGCGTTTACAGATACGCAGTATTTT	CSVLAFTDTQYF
TRBV3-1/TRBV3-2	TRBJ2-7	-	TRBD2	TGTGCCAGCAGCCAAGGTGGAACTAGCGGGAGTAAGTACTTC	CASSQGGTSGSKYF
TRBV27	TRBJ1-2	-	TRBD1	TGTGCCAGCAGGCGGACAGGGGGGGTCTATGGCTACACCTTC	CASRRTGGVYGYTF
TRBV4-2	TRBJ1-6	-	TRBD1	TGTGCCAGCAGCCAAGTCCTCAGGGGGAGGAATTCACCCCTCCACTTT	CASSQVLRGRNSPLHF
TRBV2	TRBJ2-1	-	TRBD1	TGTGCCAGCAGTGCACCCGGACAGGGGACATACAATGAGCAGTTCTTC	CASSAPGQGTYNEQFF
TRBV5-4	TRBJ2-1	-	TRBD2	TGTGCCAGCAGCTGGGGGGGGTACGCTGCTTTCAATGAGCAGTTCTTC	CASSWGGYAAFNEQFF
TRBV15	TRBJ1-3	-	-	TGTGCCACCAGCAGAGAGGGGAGCTCTGGAAACACCATATATTTT	CATSREGSSGNTIYF
TRBV4-2	TRBJ1-5	-	-	TGTGCCAGCAGCCAAGTGGAACCGGGTAATCAGCCCCAGCATTTT	CASSQVEPGNQPQHF
TRBV7-2	TRBJ2-3	-	-	TGTGCCAGCAGCTTAGGTTCATCGGGGGGCACAGATACGCAGTATTTT	CASSLGSSGGTDTQYF
TRBV29-1	TRBJ2-5	-	TRBD2	TGCAGCGTGGACTGGACTAGCGGGGCCAGGGAGACCCAGTACTTC	CSVDWTSGARETQYF
TRBV7-6	TRBJ2-3	-	-	TGTGCCAGCAGCTTCCGGCGGGCTCCGAGCACAGATACGCAGTATTTT	CASSFRRAPSTDTQYF
TRBV4-1	TRBJ2-3	-	-	TGCGCCAGCAGCCAAGATCCTAGCACAGATACGCAGTATTTT	CASSQDPSTDTQYF
TRBV7-6	TRBJ1-4	-	-	TGTGCCAGCAGCTTAGGTGGGGGGACTAATGAAAAACTGTTTTTT	CASSLGGGTNEKLFF
TRBV5-1	TRBJ2-5	-	-	TGCGCCAGCAGATCACAGGGTAGCCAAGAGACCCAGTACTTC	CASRSQGSQETQYF
TRBV30	TRBJ1-5	once	-	TGTGCCTGGAGTGTGCAGGGAAGTAGAAATCAGCCCCAGCATTTT	CAWSVQGSRNQPQHF
TRBV14	TRBJ1-1	-	-	TGTGCCAGCAGCCCACCCAGACAGGCCCCTGAAGCTTTCTTT	CASSPPRQAPEAFF
TRBV21-1	TRBJ2-1	-	-	TGTGCCAGCAGCGACCCGGACTCCCACTACAATGAGCAGTTCTTC	CASSDPDSHYNEQFF
TRBV2	TRBJ1-1	-	TRBD1	TGTGCCAGCAGTGGTTCGGAGGGGGCAACCACTGAAGCTTTCTTT	CASSGSEGATTEAFF
TRBV13	TRBJ1-2	-	TRBD1	TGTGCCAGCAGCGTGGACAGGGGTAATGGCTACACCTTC	CASSVDRGNGYTF
TRBV7-2	TRBJ1-1	-	TRBD1	TGTGCCAGCAGCTTACATCAGGGGGGTGGTGAAGCTTTCTTT	CASSLHQGGGEAFF
TRBV24-1	TRBJ2-1	-	TRBD2	TGTGCCACCAGTGATGAACTAGCGGGAGGAAATGAGCAGTTCTTC	CATSDELAGGNEQFF